The subject of this entry is one T cell receptor (beta chain). No antigen is known for it. Indicated treatment: around 19 received Ad26.COV2.S at low or high dose, single or two shots; several received placebo; per-sample allocation not given. Sampling was done on day 63 after the first vaccine or placebo injection. CDR1 and CDR2 (germline): GTSNPN, SVGIG (reference sequence). Germline trimming cut 3 bases from V and 4 bases from J; bases unmatched to any gene: 14. The CDR3 totals 16 residues. TCRdb's copy holds only in-frame clones and misses some; the assay was immunoSEQ multiplex PCR. The sample consists of 250,000 or so clones, around nine tenths of them appearing once. These data come from a study of Ad26.COV2.S vaccination and SARS-CoV-2 variants. As for the study in general: Intramuscularly, Ad26.COV2.S was given either once or twice, 56 days apart.

General study points: Spike-specific CD8+ and CD4+ T cell responses reportedly showed substantial breadth after vaccination. Vaccine recipients and placebo recipients showed similar non-spike TCR breadth. TCR breadth and depth analyses may have underestimated total T cell responses.

V usage is TRBV30 and J usage is TRBJ1-2; 7 bases map to TRBD1. This TCR came from a person aged 18-65 years who received the Ad26.COV2.S COVID-19 vaccine or a placebo. The source material was peripheral blood, sampled in a trial of Ad26.COV2.S vaccine versus placebo. CDR3 DNA sequence: TGTGCCTGGAGGAAGGGGGCTCTAAGTCGAACCTATGGCTACACCTTC. Translating it yields CAWRKGALSRTYGYTF.